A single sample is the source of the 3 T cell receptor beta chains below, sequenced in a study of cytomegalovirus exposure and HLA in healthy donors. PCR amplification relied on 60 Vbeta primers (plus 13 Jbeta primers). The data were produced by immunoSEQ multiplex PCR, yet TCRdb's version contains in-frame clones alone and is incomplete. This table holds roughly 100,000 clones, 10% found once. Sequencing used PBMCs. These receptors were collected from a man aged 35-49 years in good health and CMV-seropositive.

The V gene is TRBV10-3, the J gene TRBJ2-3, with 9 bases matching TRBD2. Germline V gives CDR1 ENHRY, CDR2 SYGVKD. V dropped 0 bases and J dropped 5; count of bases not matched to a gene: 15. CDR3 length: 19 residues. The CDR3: CAISESQGSASGIIDTQYF. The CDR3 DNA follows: TGTGCCATCAGTGAGTCCCAGGGGTCGGCTAGCGGGATTATAGATACGCAGTATTTT.

Here the CDR3 DNA reads TGTGCCAGCAGTTGGGGACACGCTGGAAACACCATATATTTT. It codes for CASSWGHAGNTIYF. This chain joins TRBV28 and TRBJ1-3; a possible D gene is TRBD1 (6 bases). CDR1 and CDR2 (germline): MDHEN, SYDVKM. The CDR3 runs to 14 residues. V shed 4 bases and J shed 2 bases, with 9 bases lying between them. Together with reference TRBV28 and TRBJ1-3, the CDR3 gives the full variable domain: DVKVTQSSRYLVKRTGEKVFLECVQDMDHENMFWYRQDPGLGLRLIYFSYDVKMKEKGDIPEGYSVSREKKERFSLILESASTNQTSMYLCASSWGHAGNTIYFGEGSWLTVV.

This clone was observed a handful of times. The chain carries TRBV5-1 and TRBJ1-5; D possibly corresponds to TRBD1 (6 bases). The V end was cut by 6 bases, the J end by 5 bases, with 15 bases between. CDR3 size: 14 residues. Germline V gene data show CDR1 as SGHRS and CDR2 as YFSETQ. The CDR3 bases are TGCGCCAGCAAGATAAGACAGGCCCATCAGCCCCAGCATTTT. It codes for CASKIRQAHQPQHF.